This TCR beta chain originates from a study of patients and donors after allogeneic stem cell transplantation. V was trimmed by 0 bases and J by 4 bases, leaving 7 bases between them. There are 14 residues in the CDR3. TCRdb called the RT-PCR reads again in MiXCR, with one record for every CDR3 protein. The repertoire holds about 200,000 distinct CDR3 sequences, with around 41% as singletons. The TCR was taken from a human donor who was either an allogeneic HSCT recipient or a stem cell or donor lymphocyte infusion donor (not recorded which). It is not recorded whose cells these are; they may come from a transplant donor. The V gene is TRBV12-3 or TRBV12-4, the J gene TRBJ1-3; the D is unclear. Specimen: blood, either unsorted or a sorted T cell fraction (not recorded which). CDR3 sequence reads: CASSLAGLGNTIYF. The CDR3 DNA is TGTGCCAGCAGTTTAGCCGGGCTGGGAAACACCATATATTTT.